The entry below describes one T cell receptor (beta chain). This clonotype was recorded at least ten times. Its antigen remains unidentified. No base qualities exist here, and no much larger clone lies one base off it. Every donor was a healthy Caucasian. The sample originates from a study of identical twins (dated by TCRdb to the mid-2010s). For the wider study: TCR alpha and beta repertoires from monozygotic twins, unrelated adults of various ages and cord blood were deep-sequenced to test whether fetal clonotypes persist. To rule out contamination, replicate twin experiments were performed at different times with different library preparation protocols. Findings and caveats that apply to the study as a whole: Excess twin sharing in beta out-of-frame sequences was weaker because fewer shared sequences lowered the signal-to-noise ratio. Compared with coincidental sharing between unrelated individuals, out-of-frame TCR alpha sequences shared between twins showed an excess of sequences with low generation probability. Recombination models systematically underestimated out-of-frame TCR alpha sharing in monozygotic twins but agreed with sharing between unrelated individuals. Zero-insertion analyses could be partly confounded by invariant T cells such as MAIT and iNKT, though diverse VJ usage argued against such confounding for most clonotypes. Because the same donors could not be followed over many years, the conclusions depended on cross-sectional statistical analysis. Abundant cord blood beta clonotypes carried fewer insertions; young adult naive repertoires showed a weaker similar trend, while memory repertoires showed none.

The CDR3 spans 14 residues, from the cysteine through the phenylalanine. The CDR3 DNA has 42 bases and is translated from base 1. V trim: 2 bases; J trim: 4 bases; unmatched bases: 2. Libraries came from 5' RACE. This sample was sequenced with an Illumina HiSeq 2000. A universal primer binding site was added through template switching, and the final cDNA carried a unique molecular identifier so that TCR cDNA molecules could be counted accurately. Specific primers in the conserved constant-segment region were used to synthesize first-strand cDNA for TCR alpha and beta chains. To control for contamination, every cDNA library carried two barcodes: a SMART-Mk sample barcode plus Illumina barcodes. TruSeq adapter sequences, together with Illumina sample barcodes, were added in two successive PCR steps. Sequencing of the TCR alpha and beta cDNA libraries was done on the Illumina HiSeq platform using custom primers. In the authors' own workflow: Unique molecular identifiers were extracted from raw reads with MiGEC, and CDR3 positions were determined with MiXCR. Recombination models were inferred per individual with the repgenHMM and IGoR tools using an EM algorithm. Shared clonotype analysis was performed with the tcR package in R, normalizing sharing by the product of cloneset sizes. To study raw recombination without the effects of thymic and clonal selection, out-of-frame nonproductive sequences were analyzed. In-frame beta chains were kept once TCRdb had trimmed the public reads at Q25 with fastp and called clones with MiXCR. Rows merge per CDR3 protein into single entries with the most common DNA and genes. The V and J calls reflect TCRdb's pipeline rather than the authors' work. Here the sample has 1.5 million to 2 million distinct CDR3 sequences; about 32% occur a single time. The ten top clones hold over 0.25% of the sample.

The sequencing input was cord blood. The TCR comes from a newborn girl in good health. The V gene is TRBV12-3 or TRBV12-4 and the J gene is TRBJ1-2; the central 9 bases match TRBD1. This receptor carries the CDR3 CASSLRQGVYGYTF. The DNA sequence is given as TGTGCCAGCAGTTTACGACAGGGGGTCTATGGCTACACCTTC.